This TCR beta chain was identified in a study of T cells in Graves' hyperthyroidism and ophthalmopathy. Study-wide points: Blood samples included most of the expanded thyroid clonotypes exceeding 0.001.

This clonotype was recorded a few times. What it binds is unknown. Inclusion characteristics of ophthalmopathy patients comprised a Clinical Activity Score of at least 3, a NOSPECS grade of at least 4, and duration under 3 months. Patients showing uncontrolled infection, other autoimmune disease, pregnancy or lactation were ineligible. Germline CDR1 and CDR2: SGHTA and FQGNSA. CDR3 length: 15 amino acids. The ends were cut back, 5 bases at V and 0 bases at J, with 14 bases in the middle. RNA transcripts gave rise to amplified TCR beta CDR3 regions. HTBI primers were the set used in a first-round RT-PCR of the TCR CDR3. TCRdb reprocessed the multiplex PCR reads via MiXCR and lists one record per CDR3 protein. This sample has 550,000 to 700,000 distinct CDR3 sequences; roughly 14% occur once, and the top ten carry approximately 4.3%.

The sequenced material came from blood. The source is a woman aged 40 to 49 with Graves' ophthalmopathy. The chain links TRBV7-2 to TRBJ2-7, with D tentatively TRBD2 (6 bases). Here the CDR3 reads CASSKRGLSSYEQYF. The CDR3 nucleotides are TGTGCCAGCAGCAAAAGAGGACTATCCTCCTACGAGCAGTACTTC. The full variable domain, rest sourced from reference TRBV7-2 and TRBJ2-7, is GAGVSQSPSNKVTEKGKDVELRCDPISGHTALYWYRQSLGQGLEFLIYFQGNSAPDKSGLPSDRFSAERTGGSVSTLTIQRTQQEDSAVYLCASSKRGLSSYEQYFGPGTRLTVT.